This T cell receptor beta chain derives from a study of cytomegalovirus exposure and HLA in healthy donors. Donors showed nominal health when sampled, although they likely had unrecorded immune exposures. V was trimmed by 4 bases and J by 1 base, leaving 10 bases between them. CDR3 length: 14 residues. In germline, CDR1 is KGHSH, CDR2 LQKENI. Both 60 Vbeta primers and 13 Jbeta primers went into the PCR. Sequenced by immunoSEQ multiplex PCR; TCRdb stores in-frame clones only, minus some. The table includes under 250,000 clones, about four fifths detected once. The J gene is TRBJ1-1, the V gene TRBV18; D is possibly TRBD1 (5 bases). Sequenced: PBMCs. The TCR was taken from a woman in her forties or fifties in good health and CMV-seropositive. The CDR3 coding sequence is TGTGCCAGCTCACAGGGGATCCAGAACACTGAAGCTTTCTTT. Translating it yields CASSQGIQNTEAFF.